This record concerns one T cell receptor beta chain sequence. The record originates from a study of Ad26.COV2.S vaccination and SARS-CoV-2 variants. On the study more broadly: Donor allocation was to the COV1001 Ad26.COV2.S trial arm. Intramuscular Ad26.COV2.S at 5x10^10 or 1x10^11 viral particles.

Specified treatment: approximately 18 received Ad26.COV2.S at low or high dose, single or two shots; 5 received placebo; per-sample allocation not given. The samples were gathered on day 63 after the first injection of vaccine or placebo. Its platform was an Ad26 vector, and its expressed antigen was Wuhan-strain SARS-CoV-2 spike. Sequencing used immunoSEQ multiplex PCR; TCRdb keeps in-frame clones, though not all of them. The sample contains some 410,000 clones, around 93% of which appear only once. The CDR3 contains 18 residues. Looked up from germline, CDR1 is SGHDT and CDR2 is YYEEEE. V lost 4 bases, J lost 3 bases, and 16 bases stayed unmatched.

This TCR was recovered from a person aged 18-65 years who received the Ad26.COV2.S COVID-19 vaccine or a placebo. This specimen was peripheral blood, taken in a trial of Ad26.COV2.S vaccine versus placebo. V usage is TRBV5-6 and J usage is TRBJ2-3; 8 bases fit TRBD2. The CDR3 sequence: CASSLGLAGGGSTDTQYF. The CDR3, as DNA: TGTGCCAGCAGCCTCGGACTAGCCGGTGGTGGGTCGACAGATACGCAGTATTTT.